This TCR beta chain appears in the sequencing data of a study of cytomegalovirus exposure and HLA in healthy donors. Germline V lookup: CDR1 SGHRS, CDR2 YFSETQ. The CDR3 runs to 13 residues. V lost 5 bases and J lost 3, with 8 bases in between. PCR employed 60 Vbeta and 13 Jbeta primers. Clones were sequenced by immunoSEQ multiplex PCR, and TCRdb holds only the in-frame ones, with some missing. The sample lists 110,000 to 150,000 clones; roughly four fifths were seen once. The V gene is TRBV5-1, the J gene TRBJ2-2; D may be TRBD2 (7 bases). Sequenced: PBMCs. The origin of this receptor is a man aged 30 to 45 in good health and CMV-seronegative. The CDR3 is CASRGGDTGELFF. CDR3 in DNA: TGCGCCAGCAGAGGGGGGGACACCGGGGAGCTGTTTTTT.